These 17 T cell receptor beta chains share one sample of origin, sequenced in a study of patients and donors after allogeneic stem cell transplantation. TCRdb processed the RT-PCR reads anew with MiXCR; each CDR3 protein has one entry. The data contain under 95,000 distinct CDR3 sequences, 5% of them singletons. The sequenced material came from blood, either unsorted or a sorted T cell fraction (not recorded which). Source of these receptors: a human donor who was either an allogeneic HSCT recipient or a stem cell or donor lymphocyte infusion donor (not recorded which). It is not recorded whose cells these are; they may come from a transplant donor.

A few counts support this clonotype. The chain carries TRBV28 and TRBJ1-3; the match to TRBD1 covers 11 bases. CDR1 is MDHEN and CDR2 is SYDVKM in the germline V gene. J gave up 8 bases and V 3 bases, and 6 bases lay outside the gene matches. The length of the CDR3 is 15 residues. The CDR3 bases are TGTGCCAGCAGTTTCACCGGGACAGGGGGACACACCATATATTTT. Protein: CASSFTGTGGHTIYF.

This chain's CDR3 is CASNPTGGWNNSPLHF. As DNA, the CDR3 is TGTGCCAGCAACCCTACTGGAGGGTGGAATAATTCACCCCTCCACTTT. The rearrangement uses TRBV25-1 and TRBJ1-6; D uncertain. V shed 7 bases and J shed 5 bases, with 18 bases lying between them. Germline V gene sequence: CDR1 MGHDK, CDR2 SYGVNS. The CDR3 sequence is 16 residues long.

In its sample, this clonotype was seen many times. The V call is TRBV5-1, the J call TRBJ2-1, with 12 positions matching TRBD1. Losses at the gene ends were 4 bases for V and 2 bases for J; bases not matched to a gene: 4. The CDR3 sequence is 16 residues long. Germline V gene lookup returns CDR1 SGHRS and CDR2 YFSETQ. The CDR3 DNA reads TGCGCCAGCAGCCCCGGGACAGGGGGCCCCTACAATGAGCAGTTCTTC. Translation: CASSPGTGGPYNEQFF.

The J gene is TRBJ2-3, the V gene TRBV9; the D call may be TRBD1 or TRBD2 (5 bases each). CDR3 length: 15 amino acids. V lost 0 bases to trimming and J lost 3 bases, with 11 bases between them. Per germline, CDR1 SGDLS and CDR2 YYNGEE. The CDR3 loop reads CASSVGGARTDTQYF. The CDR3 DNA sequence: TGTGCCAGCAGCGTAGGAGGGGCGCGGACAGATACGCAGTATTTT.

This clonotype came up many times. The V and J genes are TRBV6-4 and TRBJ2-1; tentatively, D is TRBD1 or TRBD2 (5 bases each). Germline values: CDR1 MRHNA, CDR2 SNTAGT. CDR3 length: 13 residues. Trimming shortened V by 3 bases and J by 4 bases, and 7 bases separated the two germline ends. Here the CDR3 reads CASSEWGYNEQFF. CDR3 DNA sequence: TGTGCCAGCAGTGAGTGGGGGTACAATGAGCAGTTCTTC.

The sample holds many counts of this clonotype. V and J are TRBV27 and TRBJ2-7; 10 bases line up with TRBD1. CDR3 length: 15 amino acids. The germline CDR1 and CDR2 sequences are MNHEY and SMNVEV (reference sequence). Unmatched junction bases numbered 11, after V lost 5 bases and J lost 7 bases. The CDR3 nucleotides are TGTGCCAGCAGTACCTTCCGGGACAGGGGCTTTGAGCAGTACTTC. As protein: CASSTFRDRGFEQYF.

This clonotype was recorded at least ten times. V is TRBV11-3 and J is TRBJ1-2, with D unresolved. Trimming cost V 0 bases and J 8 bases, with 10 bases left between them. This CDR3 is 13 amino acids long. Germline values: CDR1 SGHNT, CDR2 YENEEA. The CDR3 nucleotides read TGTGCCAGCAGCTTAGATGGCGGTAACGGCTACACCTTC. Protein product: CASSLDGGNGYTF.

This clonotype was counted ten times or more. The chain joins TRBV6-1 to TRBJ2-1, with 10 bases identical to TRBD1. There are 13 residues in the CDR3. V shed 4 bases and J 15 bases; nucleotides not matched to a gene: 9. Germline CDR1 MNHNS, CDR2 SASEGT. Written as DNA, the CDR3 is TGTGCCAGCAGTGTCCGGGACAGGGGAAGAGCGTTCTTC. This gives the protein CASSVRDRGRAFF.

This clonotype was observed at least ten times. V is TRBV23-1 and J is TRBJ1-5; 9 bases line up with TRBD1. TRBV23-1 is an ORF; its function is uncertain. V lost 6 bases to trimming and J lost 4 bases; unmatched junction nucleotides: 10. The CDR3 is 16 amino acids. The CDR3 DNA sequence: TGCGCCAGCAGGAAAAGGACAGGGGATTGTAATCAGCCCCAGCATTTT. Protein product: CASRKRTGDCNQPQHF.

This clonotype was found a few times. The chain uses TRBV15 and TRBJ2-5, with a possible D match to TRBD2 (6 bases). The CDR3 contains 16 residues. Trimming took 1 base from V and 1 from J, leaving 13 bases between them. Germline assignment: CDR1 LNHNV and CDR2 YYDKDF (reference sequence). The CDR3 nucleotides are TGTGCCACCAGCAGAGTTAGAGGACTACCCCAAGAGACCCAGTACTTC. This translates into CATSRVRGLPQETQYF.

In its sample, this clonotype was seen many times. The chain couples TRBV1 to TRBJ2-2. TRBV1 is shown as a pseudogene. The CDR3 is 12 amino acids. CDR3 protein: CTSNWDTGELFF. The CDR3 bases are TGCACCAGCAACTGGGACACCGGGGAGCTGTTTTTT.

This clonotype was detected only a few times. DNA of the CDR3: TGTGCCAGCACTAGCGGGAGCGGGGGAAAAGAGACCCAGTACTTC. Translation: CASTSGSGGKETQYF. V and J are TRBV2 and TRBJ2-5; 10 positions match TRBD2. CDR3 size: 15 residues. V was clipped by 7 bases and J by 3 bases; unmatched bases: 8. The germline gives CDR1 SNHLY, CDR2 FYNNEI.

This clonotype was detected ten times or more. The J gene is TRBJ2-1, the V gene TRBV5-8; 11 bases agree with TRBD2. The CDR3 covers 15 residues. V lost 3 bases and J lost 12; bases outside the gene matches: 11. Germline V lookup: CDR1 SGHTS, CDR2 YDEGEE. Written as DNA, the CDR3 is TGTGCCAGCAGCTGGAGGCTAGCGGGAGGCTTTACGCAGTTCTTC. Translated: CASSWRLAGGFTQFF.

At least ten counts were recorded for this clonotype. V is TRBV20-1 and J is TRBJ2-3, with 12 nucleotides matching TRBD2. This CDR3 contains 15 residues. Germline CDR1 is DFQATT and CDR2 is SNEGSKA (reference sequence). V was pared by 2 bases and J by 6 bases, with 6 bases of the junction left unmatched. CDR3 DNA: TGCAGTGCTAGAAAACTAGCGGGAGGTCCCGATACGCAGTATTTT. As protein: CSARKLAGGPDTQYF.

On this clonotype itself: This may be a read error: a much more frequent sequence differs by one nucleotide. This CDR3 is missing its conserved last phenylalanine or tryptophan, likely due to a read error. V and J are TRBV19 and TRBJ2-1; 12 bases fit TRBD2. After removal of 5 bases from V and 8 bases from J, the junction contained 7 bases not matched to a gene. This CDR3 is 15 amino acids long. From germline, CDR1 is LNHDA and CDR2 SQIVND (reference sequence). CDR3 DNA: TGTGCCAGTAGTCCCGGGACTAGCGGGCACGATGAGCAGTTCCTC. Protein: CASSPGTSGHDEQFL.

Concerning this clonotype itself: A clone one base away is much larger, so this may be a read error. Because it lacks the conserved phenylalanine or tryptophan at the end, this CDR3 is likely a read error. The chain uses TRBV6-1 and TRBJ2-5; D is possibly TRBD2 (6 bases). V was shortened by 4 bases and J by 3 bases, with 12 bases between the two germline ends. Germline V gene sequence: CDR1 MNHNS, CDR2 SASEGT. The CDR3 contains 14 residues. CDR3 coding DNA: TGTGCCAGCAGTGCCCTTTCGGGGGAAGAGACCCAGTACCTC. Its translation is CASSALSGEETQYL.

This clonotype was counted at least ten times. The rearrangement joins TRBV20-1 to TRBJ2-5; 9 nucleotides line up with TRBD2. Germline V CDR1 and CDR2: DFQATT, SNEGSKA (reference sequence). The CDR3 sequence is 13 residues long. V gave up 5 bases and J gave up 5 bases; unmatched junction bases: 6. In nucleotides, the CDR3 is TGCAGTGCTTGGACCGGGACTAGCGAGACCCAGTACTTC. It specifies CSAWTGTSETQYF.